These 15 T cell receptor beta chains came from one sample sequenced in a study of control samples from healthy donors and cancer patients. The assay was immunoSEQ multiplex PCR, and TCRdb's table has in-frame clones only and misses some. The sample shows under 150,000 clones, 70% to 90% of them seen only once. The material sequenced was blood. All receptors come from a woman in her 70s in good health.

The chain employs TRBV7-9 and TRBJ2-7, with D perhaps matching TRBD1 (5 bases). The V end lost 7 bases, the J end lost 0 bases, and 13 bases lay between the germline ends. Germline V gene sequence: CDR1 SEHNR, CDR2 FQNEAQ (reference sequence). This CDR3 contains 14 residues. CDR3 sequence: CASNDGQNSYEQYF. The DNA for the CDR3 is TGTGCCAGCAATGACGGACAAAACTCCTACGAGCAGTACTTC.

Comment on this clone: One end of the junction varies from germline; a read error may be responsible. CDR3: CAGRGGGFNYGYTF. In DNA form, the CDR3 reads TGTGCCGGCAGGGGGGGCGGCTTTAACTATGGCTACACCTTC. The chain carries TRBV2 and TRBJ1-2, with 7 bases lining up with TRBD1. Germline V gene data show CDR1 as SNHLY and CDR2 as FYNNEI. The CDR3 sequence is 14 residues long.

V is TRBV7-3 and J is TRBJ2-2, with 7 bases matching TRBD1. The ends lost 6 bases at V and 4 bases at J; junction bases unmatched: 5. The CDR3 covers 14 residues. Germline V gives CDR1 SGHTA, CDR2 FQGTGA. The CDR3 here is CASRDSGGTGELFF. The CDR3 coding sequence is TGTGCCAGCAGGGACTCAGGGGGCACCGGGGAGCTGTTTTTT.

The chain recombines TRBV20-1 with TRBJ1-1; no clear D gene. This CDR3 is 12 amino acids long. Trimming left V 3 bases short and J 3 bases short, with 8 bases between. Germline values: CDR1 DFQATT, CDR2 SNEGSKA (reference sequence). CDR3 sequence (DNA): TGCAGTGCTAGTGTGGGAGACACTGAAGCTTTCTTT. Translation gives CSASVGDTEAFF.

V gene TRBV7-9 combines with J gene TRBJ1-6; 7 bases line up with TRBD1. This CDR3 is 14 amino acids long. The trim removed 5 bases at V and 7 bases at J, leaving 5 bases unmatched. The germline V gene has CDR1 SEHNR and CDR2 FQNEAQ (reference sequence). Written as DNA, the CDR3 is TGTGCCAGCAGCACACGGACAGGAAATTCACCCCTCCACTTT. As protein: CASSTRTGNSPLHF.

The CDR3 reads CASSLGTANYGYTF. CDR3 sequence (DNA): TGTGCCAGCAGCTTAGGCACCGCCAACTATGGCTACACCTTC. The chain employs TRBV7-6 and TRBJ1-2; D remains ambiguous. There are 14 residues in the CDR3. The V end was cut by 1 base, the J end by 2 bases, with 8 bases between. CDR1 and CDR2 from the germline V gene are SGHVS and FNYEAQ. The variable domain in full, with the rest retrieved from reference TRBV7-6 and TRBJ1-2, is GAGVSQSPRYKVTKRGQDVALRCDPISGHVSLYWYRQALGQGPEFLTYFNYEAQQDKSGLPNDRFSAERPEGSISTLTIQRTEQRDSAMYRCASSLGTANYGYTFGSGTRLTVV.

The J gene is TRBJ1-6, the V gene TRBV19; D remains ambiguous. CDR1 and CDR2 (germline): LNHDA, SQIVND (reference sequence). V was clipped by 1 base and J by 0 bases, with 10 bases between them. The CDR3 loop spans 17 amino acids. The DNA for the CDR3 is TGTGCCAGTAGTATAGGACACTCGAGCTCCTATAATTCACCCCTCCACTTT. It encodes CASSIGHSSSYNSPLHF.

CDR3 residues: CASSQVWASNQPQHF. As DNA, the CDR3 is TGCGCCAGCAGCCAAGTGTGGGCTAGCAATCAGCCCCAGCATTTT. The chain joins TRBV4-3 to TRBJ1-5; D is unresolved. The V gene's germline CDR1 is LGHNA and CDR2 YSLEER. The CDR3 contains 15 residues. The V gene lost 1 base and the J gene lost 0 bases, with 7 bases spanning the gap.

This chain joins TRBV7-2 and TRBJ1-2; tentatively, D is TRBD1 (5 bases). With 5 bases removed from V and 6 bases from J, the gap between germline ends came to 16 bases. The CDR3 runs to 14 residues. Germline CDR1 SGHTA, CDR2 FQGNSA. The CDR3 reads CASSPRDGWNGYTF. Here the CDR3 DNA reads TGTGCCAGCAGCCCCCGGGACGGCTGGAATGGCTACACCTTC.

This clone was seen a handful of times. The chain is built from TRBV19 and TRBJ1-6; no clear D gene. V was clipped by 3 bases and J by 5 bases, with 11 bases between them. The CDR3 runs to 15 residues. Germline values: CDR1 LNHDA, CDR2 SQIVND (reference sequence). The CDR3 is CASSIWSADNSPLHF. The CDR3 nucleotides read TGTGCCAGTAGTATTTGGTCGGCTGATAATTCACCCCTCCACTTT.

The V gene is TRBV19, the J gene TRBJ1-6, with 12 bases aligning to TRBD1. The germline CDR1 and CDR2 sequences are LNHDA and SQIVND (reference sequence). The junction had 8 bases not matched to a gene; V was cut back by 7 bases and J by 7 bases. This CDR3 spans 16 amino acids. CDR3 coding DNA: TGTGCCAGTACTCGGGACAGGGGGCGTGAGAATTCACCCCTCCACTTT. This encodes CASTRDRGRENSPLHF.

As to this clone: The same CDR3 can be traced to other DNA sequences in this sample. J is TRBJ1-2 and V is TRBV5-1; TRBD1 agrees at 10 bases. Germline CDR1 SGHRS, CDR2 YFSETQ. With 4 bases clipped from V and 7 bases from J, the junction kept 7 bases outside the gene matches. This CDR3 region has 14 residues. CDR3 sequence: CASSGGQGVGGYTF. The CDR3 DNA is TGCGCCAGCAGCGGAGGACAGGGGGTGGGTGGCTACACCTTC.

The rearrangement joins TRBV5-1 to TRBJ1-1; 7 bases fit TRBD1. The J segment lost 1 base and the V segment lost 4 bases, leaving 7 bases of the junction unmatched. Germline CDR1 is SGHRS and CDR2 is YFSETQ. The CDR3 is made up of 15 amino acids. CDR3 DNA sequence: TGCGCCAGCAGCCCCAGGACAGGCGAGAACACTGAAGCTTTCTTT. Protein sequence: CASSPRTGENTEAFF.

The chain links TRBV6-6 to TRBJ1-5; no firm D call. The CDR3 covers 13 residues. CDR1 and CDR2 (germline): MNHNY, SVGAGI (reference sequence). Trimming removed 4 bases at V and 9 bases at J, with 13 bases between. The CDR3 sequence is CASSSRPARPQHF. The CDR3 DNA follows: TGTGCCAGCAGTTCCCGGCCCGCCCGGCCCCAGCATTTT.

The chain is built from TRBV5-6 and TRBJ2-5; TRBD1 is a possible D gene (5 bases). The V end was cut by 3 bases, the J end by 7 bases, with 19 bases between. The germline V gene encodes CDR1 SGHDT and CDR2 YYEEEE. The CDR3 extends over 15 amino acids. The CDR3 DNA sequence: TGTGCCAGCAGCTGGCCCGGTGGGGCAGCAGGGACCCAGTACTTC. Translated: CASSWPGGAAGTQYF.